This entry lists 8 T cell receptor delta chains sequenced from one sample in a study of γδ T cells in repeated Plasmodium falciparum infection. TCRdb reprocessed the multiplex PCR reads through CATT. The sample consists of 85,000 to 90,000 delta-chain clones, more than 1.4% of them appearing once. Flow sorting of PBMC yielded separate Vgamma9/Vdelta2+ and Vdelta2-negative gammadelta T cell populations for bulk repertoire analysis. Material: gamma-delta T cells from blood. The receptors were sampled from a pool of human donors (malaria-infected and uninfected, not separated).

Only a few counts were recorded for this clone. This probably arose from a read error, given a far larger clone one base away. Different DNA sequences within this sample yield the same CDR3. The chain is built from TRDV1 and TRDJ1; 10 bases map to TRDD3. TCRdb is silent on the J gene; assignment here came from matching the DNA to germline. This CDR3 is built from 22 residues. Germline values: CDR1 TSWWSYY, CDR2 QGS. V dropped 3 bases and J dropped 2; count of bases not matched to a gene: 24. The CDR3 spells CALGERPLKAWYWGMRTDKLIF. CDR3 DNA: TGTGCTCTTGGGGAGCGGCCTTTAAAGGCGTGGTACTGGGGGATGCGAACCGATAAACTCATCTTT.

Concerning this clone: This DNA translates differently at residue 11 from the TCRdb protein, which is that of a much larger clone; a read error is likely, and the protein shown is the DNA's own translation. V and J are TRDV1 and TRDJ1; TRDD3 matches at 8 bases. The J gene is not listed in TCRdb, so it was assigned here from a DNA match to germline. The CDR3 loop spans 19 amino acids. V gave up 0 bases and J gave up 4 bases; unmatched junction bases: 16. Germline CDR1 reads TSWWSYY; CDR2 reads QGS. CDR3 residues: CALGELGSWGMRDGDKLIF. DNA for the CDR3: TGTGCTCTTGGGGAACTGGGTTCTTGGGGGATGCGAGACGGCGATAAACTCATCTTT.

The table lists this clone with a few counts. TCRdb's listed protein matches a much larger clone and diverges from this DNA's translation at residue 4, likely through a read error; the protein shown comes from the DNA. The chain carries TRDV2 and TRDJ3; 8 bases align to TRDD3. The V gene end was trimmed by 5 bases and the J gene end by 0 bases; junction bases not matched to a gene: 2. The CDR3 is made up of 16 amino acids. Germline loops: CDR1 GEAIGNYY, CDR2 EKD. The CDR3 DNA reads TGTGCCTGTGGCGGGGGATACTCCTGGGACACCCGACAGATGTTTTTC. Its protein product is CACGGGYSWDTRQMFF.

This clone was counted only a few times. The protein TCRdb gives is from a much larger clone and does not agree with this DNA's translation at residue 9, likely a read error; the protein shown here comes from the DNA. The chain recombines TRDV2 with TRDJ3; 10 positions match TRDD3. No J gene was available from TCRdb, and it was assigned here by a germline match of the DNA. The V gene's germline CDR1 is GEAIGNYY and CDR2 EKD. CDR3 size: 20 residues. V gave up 3 bases and J gave up 2 bases; unmatched junction bases: 12. CDR3 region: CACDLYWGMQTAWDTRQMFF. Written as DNA, the CDR3 is TGTGCCTGTGACTTGTACTGGGGGATGCAAACGGCCTGGGACACCCGACAGATGTTTTTC.

This clone has only a few counts. For this DNA, TCRdb reports the protein of a much larger clone, which diverges at residue 7, most likely from a read error; the protein presented here is translated directly from the DNA. This chain links TRDV2 with TRDJ1; no clear D gene. The J gene was not available in TCRdb and was assigned here by matching the DNA to germline segments. V lost 0 bases to trimming and J lost 2 bases, with 12 bases between them. CDR3 length: 15 residues. Germline values: CDR1 GEAIGNYY, CDR2 EKD. The CDR3 is CACDTGPVKTDKLIF. The CDR3 DNA follows: TGTGCCTGTGACACCGGCCCGGTTAAGACCGATAAACTCATCTTT.

The chain recombines TRDV1 with TRDJ1, with 8 bases identical to TRDD3. The J gene is absent in TCRdb and was assigned here via DNA matching to germline. The V and J ends lost 2 bases and 0 bases, in that order; junction bases with no gene match: 29. Germline V gene lookup returns CDR1 TSWWSYY and CDR2 QGS. The CDR3 loop spans 24 amino acids. As DNA, the CDR3 is TGTGCTCTTGGGGAAGGTGTGTTCGGTAAGGAGCGGTACTGGGGGGCGTTATACACCGATAAACTCATCTTT. This gives the protein CALGEGVFGKERYWGALYTDKLIF.

This clone was observed a few times. Translating this DNA gives a protein that differs at residue 11 from the TCRdb one, which belongs to a much larger clone; a read error is likely, and the protein shown is this translation. The rearrangement joins TRDV1 to TRDJ2, with TRDD2 matching 9 bases. The J gene is absent in TCRdb and was assigned here via DNA matching to germline. The CDR3 contains 22 residues. CDR1 and CDR2 (germline): TSWWSYY, QGS. V trimming: 4 bases; J trimming: 0 bases; junction bases outside the gene matches: 21. DNA of the CDR3: TGTGCTCTTGGGGCGACGGCCTTCCTACGCCTCATTACTTTTCCTTTGACAGCACAACTCTTCTTT. This translates into CALGATAFLRLITFPLTAQLFF.

On this clone itself: TCRdb records a much larger clone's protein for this DNA, with a difference at residue 4 that likely arises from a read error; the protein given is the translation of the DNA. This rearrangement joins TRDV2 to TRDJ1, with D perhaps TRDD3 (5 bases). TCRdb does not report a J gene; here it was assigned by matching the DNA to germline references. The CDR3 runs 14 residues. CDR1 is GEAIGNYY, CDR2 EKD, per germline. CDR3 nucleotides: TGTGCCTGTGGCACCGTGGATAAGTCCGATAAACTCATCTTT. It codes for CACGTVDKSDKLIF.